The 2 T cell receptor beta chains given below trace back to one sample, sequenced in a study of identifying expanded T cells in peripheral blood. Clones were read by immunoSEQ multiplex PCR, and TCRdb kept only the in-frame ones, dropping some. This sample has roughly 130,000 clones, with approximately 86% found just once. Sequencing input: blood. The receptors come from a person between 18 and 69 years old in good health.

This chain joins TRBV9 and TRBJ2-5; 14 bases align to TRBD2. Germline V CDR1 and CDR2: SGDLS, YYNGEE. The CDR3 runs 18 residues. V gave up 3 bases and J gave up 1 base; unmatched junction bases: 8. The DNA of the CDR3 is TGTGCCAGCAGCGACGGGACTAGCGGGGGCCGGCTCCAAGAGACCCAGTACTTC. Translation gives CASSDGTSGGRLQETQYF.

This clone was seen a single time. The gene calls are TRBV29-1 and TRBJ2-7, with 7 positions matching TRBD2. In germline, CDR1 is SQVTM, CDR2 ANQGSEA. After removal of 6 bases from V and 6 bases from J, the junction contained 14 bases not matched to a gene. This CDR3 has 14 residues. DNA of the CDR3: TGCAGCGTGGGGGGGTTGGAGGGCTCCGTCGAGCAGTACTTC. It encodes CSVGGLEGSVEQYF.